These T cell receptor beta chains were read from a single sample in a study of T cell responses to AZD1222 COVID-19 vaccine. Produced via immunoSEQ multiplex PCR; TCRdb's table is partial and in-frame only. The repertoire holds 130,000 or so clones, approximately 90% seen once, with approximately 1.7% in the top ten. The sample consisted of peripheral blood, taken on day 0 of AZD1222 vaccination. These receptors all come from an adult in good health. CDR3s include the opening cysteine and the closing phenylalanine or tryptophan. Each record gives: clone size, D gene, V gene, J gene, CDR3 DNA, CDR3 protein. D genes are given only for firm matches. A clone size is listed for some rows: how often the clone was seen (once, few, many), or a class if it is expanded.

size: .
D: .
V: TRBV6-5
J: TRBJ2-3
DNA: TGTGCCAGCATACGGACATCTAGCACAGATACGCAGTATTTT
CDR3: CASIRTSSTDTQYF

size: once
D: .
V: TRBV7-8
J: TRBJ2-1
DNA: TGTGCCAGCAGCTCTTTCAGGGTAAATGAGCAGTTCTTC
CDR3: CASSSFRVNEQFF

size: .
D: TRBD1
V: TRBV5-4
J: TRBJ1-2
DNA: TGTGCCAGCAGCCTCGGAGGGACAGGGGTAATAGGGCGCGGCTACACCTTC
CDR3: CASSLGGTGVIGRGYTF

size: .
D: TRBD1
V: TRBV6-5
J: TRBJ1-1
DNA: TGTGCCAGCAGTTACGGGACAGGGGGAGACACTGAAGCTTTCTTT
CDR3: CASSYGTGGDTEAFF

size: .
D: .
V: TRBV19
J: TRBJ1-1
DNA: TGTGCCAGTAGTCCTCAGGGGCCGTTGGGCACTGAAGCTTTCTTT
CDR3: CASSPQGPLGTEAFF

size: .
D: .
V: TRBV4-1
J: TRBJ2-2
DNA: TGCGCCAGCAGCCAGCTACCCGGCACTTCCACCGGGGAGCTGTTTTTT
CDR3: CASSQLPGTSTGELFF

size: .
D: .
V: TRBV4-1
J: TRBJ1-6
DNA: TGCGCCAGCAGGAAAGACTACCCCGCGACAATGAATTCACCCCTCCACTTT
CDR3: CASRKDYPATMNSPLHF

size: .
D: .
V: TRBV18
J: TRBJ2-4
DNA: TGTGCCAGCTCCCTCCCCCTCGGGGACGGATGGATGAACATTCAGTACTTC
CDR3: CASSLPLGDGWMNIQYF

size: .
D: .
V: TRBV29-1
J: TRBJ2-5
DNA: TGCAGCGCAACCCTAGGAACAGCCCAAGAGACCCAGTACTTC
CDR3: CSATLGTAQETQYF

size: .
D: TRBD2
V: TRBV5-1
J: TRBJ2-2
DNA: TGCGCCAGCAGGATTCGACTAGCGGGAACCACCAACACCGGGGAGCTGTTTTTT
CDR3: CASRIRLAGTTNTGELFF

size: once
D: .
V: TRBV9
J: TRBJ2-1
DNA: TGTGCCAGCAGCGTGGCGGTGGGGCTAGGTGAGCAGTTCTTC
CDR3: CASSVAVGLGEQFF

size: .
D: .
V: TRBV2
J: TRBJ2-7
DNA: TGTGCCAGCAGGTTTCCGGGGGCAGGTACATCCCAGTACTTC
CDR3: CASRFPGAGTSQYF

size: .
D: .
V: TRBV6-5
J: TRBJ1-2
DNA: TGTGCCAGCAGTTACTCGGGCGGGAACTATGGCTACACCTTC
CDR3: CASSYSGGNYGYTF

size: .
D: .
V: TRBV10-2
J: TRBJ1-2
DNA: TGCGCCAGCAGTGCCGGGACCACGGCGCCCGGCTACACCTTC
CDR3: CASSAGTTAPGYTF

size: .
D: .
V: TRBV30
J: TRBJ2-1
DNA: TGTGCCTGGAGTGGGGCCTACTACAATGAGCAGTTCTTC
CDR3: CAWSGAYYNEQFF

size: .
D: TRBD1
V: TRBV10-3
J: TRBJ1-1
DNA: TGTGCCATCAAGCGGGACAGGGAAACTGAAGCTTTCTTT
CDR3: CAIKRDRETEAFF